What follows describes a single T cell receptor beta chain. Germline V gives CDR1 DFQATT, CDR2 SNEGSKA (reference sequence). V was pared by 3 bases and J by 0 bases, with 8 bases of the junction left unmatched. The CDR3 runs to 16 residues. Authors' methods: Cell counts per sample came from amplifying reference gene primers. Profiled with immunoSEQ multiplex PCR; TCRdb holds only in-frame clones, not every one. D and trimming were read from the DNA, whereas the V and J calls and clone size are those reported in that table. The data hold fewer than 400,000 clones, with roughly 86% observed a single time. The data belong to a study of blood T cell repertoires in COVID-19. About the study: The analysed material was cDNA or gDNA that came from T cells, B-cell-depleted T cells, or PBMCs.

The TCR sequence derives from a human donor in a cohort sampled during active COVID-19. V gene TRBV20-1 combines with J gene TRBJ2-3, with TRBD2 matching over 8 bases. Sequencing was carried out using peripheral blood. The CDR3 loop reads CSASSGLARSTDTQYF. Written as DNA, the CDR3 is TGCAGTGCTAGTAGCGGACTAGCAAGGAGCACAGATACGCAGTATTTT.